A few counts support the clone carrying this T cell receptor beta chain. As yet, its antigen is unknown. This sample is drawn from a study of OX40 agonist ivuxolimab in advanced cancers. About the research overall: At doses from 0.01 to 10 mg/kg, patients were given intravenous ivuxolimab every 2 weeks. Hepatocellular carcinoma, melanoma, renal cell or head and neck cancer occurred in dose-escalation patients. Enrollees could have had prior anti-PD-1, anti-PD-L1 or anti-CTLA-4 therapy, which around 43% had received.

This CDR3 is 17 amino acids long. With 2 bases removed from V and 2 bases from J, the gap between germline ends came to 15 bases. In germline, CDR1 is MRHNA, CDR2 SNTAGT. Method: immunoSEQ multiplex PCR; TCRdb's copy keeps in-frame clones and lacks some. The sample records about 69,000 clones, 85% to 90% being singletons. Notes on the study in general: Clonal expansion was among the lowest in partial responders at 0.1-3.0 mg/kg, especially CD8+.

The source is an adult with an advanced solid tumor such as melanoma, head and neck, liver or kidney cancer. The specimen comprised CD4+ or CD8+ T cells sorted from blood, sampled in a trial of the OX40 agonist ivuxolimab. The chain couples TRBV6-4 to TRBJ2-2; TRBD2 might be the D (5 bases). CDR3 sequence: CASSDQAAELNTGELFF. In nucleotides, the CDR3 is TGTGCCAGCAGTGACCAAGCGGCGGAACTTAACACCGGGGAGCTGTTTTTT.